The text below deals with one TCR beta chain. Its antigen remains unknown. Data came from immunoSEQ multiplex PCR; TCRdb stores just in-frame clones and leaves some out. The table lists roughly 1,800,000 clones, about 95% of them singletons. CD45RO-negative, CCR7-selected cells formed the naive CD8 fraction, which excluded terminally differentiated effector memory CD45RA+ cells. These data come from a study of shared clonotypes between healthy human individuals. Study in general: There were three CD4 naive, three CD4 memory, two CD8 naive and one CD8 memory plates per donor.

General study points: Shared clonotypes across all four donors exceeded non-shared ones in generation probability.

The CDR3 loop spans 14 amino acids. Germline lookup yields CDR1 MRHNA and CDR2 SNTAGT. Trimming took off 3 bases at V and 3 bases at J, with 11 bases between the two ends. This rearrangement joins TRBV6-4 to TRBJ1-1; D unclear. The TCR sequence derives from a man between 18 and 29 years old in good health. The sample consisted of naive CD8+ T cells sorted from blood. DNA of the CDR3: TGTGCCAGCAGTGAATATAGTTCGGACACTGAAGCTTTCTTT. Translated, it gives CASSEYSSDTEAFF.